The next 26 T cell receptor beta chains were all read from a single sample in a study of lymphopenia after photon versus proton radiotherapy. Generated by immunoSEQ multiplex PCR, the TCRdb table keeps only in-frame clones and is missing some. The sample consists of 50,000 to 75,000 clones, approximately 83% of them appearing once. Sequencing was performed on peripheral blood, taken from a patient treated with photon-based radiotherapy. All receptors come from a man aged 40-55 years with gastric cancer.

This chain uses TRBV29-1 with TRBJ1-2; TRBD1 matches at 10 bases. CDR3 size: 15 residues. V dropped 2 bases and J dropped 4; count of bases not matched to a gene: 7. Germline assignment: CDR1 SQVTM and CDR2 ANQGSEA. In nucleotides, the CDR3 is TGCAGCGTTGAAACAAGACAGGGGGCAGGCTATGGCTACACCTTC. Protein sequence: CSVETRQGAGYGYTF.

V usage is TRBV5-6 and J usage is TRBJ2-2; D possibly corresponds to TRBD1 (6 bases). The CDR3 length is 17 residues. V lost 3 bases and J lost 3, with 18 bases in between. Germline V CDR1 and CDR2: SGHDT, YYEEEE. The CDR3 sequence is CASSSMNLQGYTGELFF. CDR3 nucleotides: TGTGCCAGCAGCTCTATGAACTTACAGGGTTACACCGGGGAGCTGTTTTTT.

The genes are TRBV19 and TRBJ1-5; D not resolved. The ends were cut back, 4 bases at V and 0 bases at J, with 4 bases in the middle. CDR1 and CDR2 (germline): LNHDA, SQIVND (reference sequence). This CDR3 comprises 13 residues. The CDR3 sequence: CASSSGSNQPQHF. CDR3 nucleotide sequence: TGTGCCAGTAGTAGCGGTAGCAATCAGCCCCAGCATTTT.

The rearrangement links TRBV4-1 to TRBJ1-3, with 7 bases that match TRBD1. The CDR3 is 17 residues long. V lost 1 base to trimming and J lost 0 bases; unmatched junction nucleotides: 6. Germline CDR1 and CDR2: MGHRA and YSYEKL. The CDR3 DNA follows: TGCGCCAGCAGCCAAGGTGGGACAGTAATCTCTGGAAACACCATATATTTT. Residues: CASSQGGTVISGNTIYF.

V usage is TRBV5-4 and J usage is TRBJ1-4; weak D call: TRBD1 (6 bases). The length of the CDR3 is 14 residues. CDR1 SGHNT and CDR2 YYREEE come from the germline V gene (reference sequence). V was clipped by 3 bases and J by 6 bases, with 12 bases between them. CDR3 amino acids: CASSSRGADEKLFF. Written as DNA, the CDR3 is TGTGCCAGCAGCTCCAGGGGCGCCGATGAAAAACTGTTTTTT.

The chain employs TRBV7-9 and TRBJ1-1, with a weak D call TRBD1 (5 bases). Trimming removed 4 bases from V and 3 bases from J, with 9 bases in between. There are 13 residues in the CDR3. From germline, CDR1 is SEHNR and CDR2 FQNEAQ (reference sequence). The CDR3 DNA reads as TGTGCCAGCAGCTCGGCGGGGCACACTGAAGCTTTCTTT. It is translated as CASSSAGHTEAFF.

The chain joins TRBV12-1 to TRBJ2-3; the table's TRBD2 call for D was not verified on the DNA. TRBV12-1 is flagged as a pseudogene. This CDR3 spans 15 amino acids. CDR3 DNA sequence: TGTGCCAGCGGCCCCTCTGCGGGGGGCACAGATACGCAGTATTTT. Its protein is CASGPSAGGTDTQYF.

The chain joins TRBV18 to TRBJ1-5; D gene uncertain. The CDR3 spans 13 residues. The germline V gene encodes CDR1 KGHSH and CDR2 LQKENI. Deletions cut 3 bases from V and 4 bases from J, with 7 bases between. The CDR3 region is CASSPADNQPQHF. The CDR3 bases are TGTGCCAGCTCACCGGCGGATAATCAGCCCCAGCATTTT.

The V and J genes are TRBV10-3 and TRBJ1-2; D is unclear. Trimming took off 7 bases at V and 1 base at J, with 13 bases between the two ends. This CDR3 contains 14 residues. Germline loops: CDR1 ENHRY, CDR2 SYGVKD. The CDR3 DNA sequence: TGTGCCATCACGCAAACCTCCAATAACTATGGCTACACCTTC. Its translation: CAITQTSNNYGYTF.

This clone was found a few times. This sequence joins TRBV7-9 and TRBJ2-7; D ambiguous. Germline assignment: CDR1 SEHNR and CDR2 FQNEAQ (reference sequence). This CDR3 region has 13 residues. Trimming left V 2 bases short and J 3 bases short, with 8 bases between. Here the CDR3 DNA reads TGTGCCAGCAGCTTACTTGGAAACTACGAGCAGTACTTC. Amino acid sequence: CASSLLGNYEQYF. Drawing the rest from reference TRBV7-9 and TRBJ2-7, the complete variable domain is DTGVSQNPRHKITKRGQNVTFRCDPISEHNRLYWYRQTLGQGPEFLTYFQNEAQLEKSRLLSDRFSAERPKGSFSTLEIQRTEQGDSAMYLCASSLLGNYEQYFGPGTRLTVT.

The chain recombines TRBV6-4 with TRBJ2-3; TRBD2 matches 9 bases. CDR3 length: 15 amino acids. CDR1 MRHNA and CDR2 SNTAGT come from the germline V gene. J gave up 4 bases and V 6 bases, and 8 bases lay outside the gene matches. The CDR3 sequence is CASRPRGGGADTQYF. CDR3 DNA sequence: TGTGCCAGCAGGCCGCGGGGCGGGGGGGCAGATACGCAGTATTTT.

The rearrangement uses TRBV6-5 and TRBJ2-2; no reliable D call. Looked up from germline, CDR1 is MNHEY and CDR2 is SVGAGI. Trimming removed 3 bases from V and 4 bases from J, with 3 bases in between. The length of the CDR3 is 12 residues. The CDR3 here is CASSYGTGELFF. DNA of the CDR3: TGTGCCAGCAGTTATGGCACCGGGGAGCTGTTTTTT.

This chain uses TRBV6-1 with TRBJ1-2; D is undetermined. Trimming removed 1 base from V and 3 bases from J, with 9 bases in between. This CDR3 contains 14 residues. Germline V lookup: CDR1 MNHNS, CDR2 SASEGT. The CDR3 here is CASSEGAADYGYTF. In DNA form, the CDR3 reads TGTGCCAGCAGTGAAGGGGCGGCGGACTATGGCTACACCTTC.

This sequence joins TRBV6-1 and TRBJ1-5; TRBD1 matches 7 bases. Germline values: CDR1 MNHNS, CDR2 SASEGT. After removal of 4 bases from V and 5 bases from J, the junction contained 8 bases not matched to a gene. CDR3 length: 15 amino acids. CDR3 DNA: TGTGCCAGCAGTGGCGGGCAGGGGGTATATCAGCCCCAGCATTTT. Its translation is CASSGGQGVYQPQHF.

The genes are TRBV7-2 and TRBJ2-1, with a tentative D call TRBD2 (6 bases). The germline CDR1 and CDR2 sequences are SGHTA and FQGNSA. This CDR3 contains 16 residues. Trimming removed 0 bases at V and 5 bases at J, with 14 bases between. The CDR3 DNA is TGTGCCAGCAGCTTAGCGGGGGGAGCCGGCGACAATGAGCAGTTCTTC. Its translation is CASSLAGGAGDNEQFF.

This sequence joins TRBV11-2 and TRBJ1-5; D is possibly TRBD1 (5 bases). Trimming shortened V by 5 bases and J by 4 bases, and 12 bases separated the two germline ends. The CDR3 sequence is 14 residues long. Germline lookup yields CDR1 SGHAT and CDR2 FQNNGV. The CDR3 DNA is TGTGCCAGCAGCCCCCGGGGGGAGAATCAGCCCCAGCATTTT. It yields the protein CASSPRGENQPQHF.

CDR3 residues: CASKQGATNEKLFF. The CDR3 bases are TGTGCCAGCAAGCAGGGGGCAACTAATGAAAAACTGTTTTTT. J is TRBJ1-4 and V is TRBV19; 7 nucleotides agree with TRBD1. The CDR3 has 14 amino acids. The junction had 4 bases not matched to a gene; V was cut back by 9 bases and J by 0 bases. Looked up from germline, CDR1 is LNHDA and CDR2 is SQIVND (reference sequence).

This clone was seen once. This chain links TRBV28 with TRBJ2-7, with D possibly TRBD2 on 6 matching bases. There are 16 residues in the CDR3. Germline values: CDR1 MDHEN, CDR2 SYDVKM. With 11 bases removed from V and 0 bases from J, the gap between germline ends came to 23 bases. The CDR3 spells CAGGSSAGPNSYEQYF. CDR3 DNA: TGTGCCGGGGGAAGCTCCGCGGGGCCCAACTCCTACGAGCAGTACTTC.

In DNA form, the CDR3 reads TGTGCCAGTAGTTCCCGGACAGGGACGCAAGAGACCCAGTACTTC. Its translation is CASSSRTGTQETQYF. The chain links TRBV19 to TRBJ2-5, with 8 bases aligning to TRBD1. Per the germline V gene, CDR1 is LNHDA and CDR2 is SQIVND (reference sequence). The V gene end was trimmed by 5 bases and the J gene end by 2 bases; junction bases not matched to a gene: 7. This CDR3 region has 15 residues.

This clone came up once. The rearrangement links TRBV5-1 to TRBJ1-1, with TRBD1 matching over 10 bases. The CDR3 consists of 16 residues. With 0 bases clipped from V and 7 bases from J, the junction kept 9 bases outside the gene matches. In germline, CDR1 is SGHRS, CDR2 YFSETQ. The CDR3 region has the DNA TGCGCCAGCAGCTTGGCCCCGAGGACAGGGGGAGTTGAAGCTTTCTTT. This codes for CASSLAPRTGGVEAFF.

This chain links TRBV7-2 with TRBJ1-5; TRBD1 is a possible D gene (5 bases). The germline CDR1 and CDR2 sequences are SGHTA and FQGNSA. The CDR3 extends over 14 amino acids. The V gene lost 1 base and the J gene lost 3 bases, with 7 bases spanning the gap. Here the CDR3 DNA reads TGTGCCAGCAGCTTAGACAGGTTCAATCAGCCCCAGCATTTT. Amino acid sequence: CASSLDRFNQPQHF.

V gene TRBV7-3 combines with J gene TRBJ1-1; 10 bases match TRBD1. This CDR3 is 15 amino acids long. J was trimmed by 4 bases and V by 5 bases; bases with no gene match: 7. CDR1 SGHTA and CDR2 FQGTGA come from the germline V gene. The CDR3 here is CASSQVGTGVTEAFF. The CDR3 DNA sequence: TGTGCCAGCAGCCAGGTGGGGACAGGGGTCACTGAAGCTTTCTTT.

This chain joins TRBV11-3 and TRBJ2-5; 12 bases map to TRBD2. Looked up from germline, CDR1 is SGHNT and CDR2 is YENEEA. Trimming cost V 5 bases and J 5 bases; bases outside gene matches: 3. The CDR3 has 14 amino acids. The CDR3 DNA is TGTGCCAGCAGCCGGACTAGCGGGAAGGAGACCCAGTACTTC. This translates into CASSRTSGKETQYF.

V gene TRBV10-1 combines with J gene TRBJ1-4; TRBD1 is a possible D gene (6 bases). The CDR3 loop spans 13 amino acids. Germline loops: CDR1 WNHNN, CDR2 SYGVQD (reference sequence). V was shortened by 10 bases and J by 5 bases, with 14 bases between the two germline ends. This chain's CDR3 is CATLDSLNEKLFF. CDR3 nucleotide sequence: TGCGCCACCCTGGACAGTCTAAATGAAAAACTGTTTTTT.

This sequence joins TRBV5-4 and TRBJ1-1; TRBD1 matches 10 bases. The junction had 8 bases not matched to a gene; V was cut back by 4 bases and J by 2 bases. This CDR3 is 16 amino acids long. Per the germline V gene, CDR1 is SGHNT and CDR2 is YYREEE (reference sequence). CDR3 in DNA: TGTGCCAGCAGCCCTCGACAGGGGGCGGGAAACACTGAAGCTTTCTTT. Translation gives CASSPRQGAGNTEAFF.

The J gene is TRBJ1-3, the V gene TRBV7-8; D is possibly TRBD1 (5 bases). From germline, CDR1 is SGHVS and CDR2 FQNEAQ. With 5 bases removed from V and 1 base from J, the gap between germline ends came to 15 bases. The CDR3 totals 16 residues. The DNA for the CDR3 is TGTGCCAGCAGCCCGGTGGGACGAAGATCTGGAAACACCATATATTTT. Residues: CASSPVGRRSGNTIYF. The full variable domain, with the rest looked up from reference TRBV7-8 and TRBJ1-3, is GAGVSQSPRYKVAKRGQDVALRCDPISGHVSLFWYQQALGQGPEFLTYFQNEAQLDKSGLPSDRFFAERPEGSVSTLKIQRTQQEDSAVYLCASSPVGRRSGNTIYFGEGSWLTVV.